This T cell receptor (beta chain) was documented in a study of blood T cell repertoires in COVID-19. Germline CDR1 and CDR2: SGHRS and YFSETQ. This CDR3 is built from 17 residues. Trimming cost V 5 bases and J 4 bases; bases outside gene matches: 11. Only in-frame clones appear in the TCRdb table, and some are missing; sequencing was by immunoSEQ multiplex PCR. Here the sample spans 45,000 to 55,000 clones, about nine tenths being singletons. The TCR sequence derives from a man aged 45-65 years with active COVID-19. Sequencing used peripheral blood. This chain connects TRBV5-1 to TRBJ2-1; 11 bases agree with TRBD2. CDR3 region: CASRPGLAEEGYNEQFF. DNA for the CDR3: TGCGCCAGCAGACCGGGACTAGCGGAGGAGGGTTACAATGAGCAGTTCTTC.